The sequence of this T cell receptor beta chain was determined in a study of cytomegalovirus exposure and HLA in healthy donors listed by TCRdb under 2017. Broadly, across the study: A later analysis indicated that the 95 to 150 validation repertoires were generated on the platform also employed for the 700 or so repertoires of the first cohort. Along with the 666-subject first cohort, a separate validation cohort of around 110 different subjects was used. The study aimed to test whether cataloging public T cell receptors could reveal signatures of past pathogen exposure. To predict cytomegalovirus infection status, the study brought together high-throughput TCR immunosequencing, statistical association of individual TCRs with disease status, and machine learning.

Donors formed part of the validation cohort, which comprised 120 subjects and was distinct from the first cohort of fewer than 750 subjects. V lost 7 bases and J lost 4 bases; the stretch between them is 13 bases long. The CDR3 goes from the cysteine to the phenylalanine over 13 residues. Only the CDR3 DNA stays, 39 bases, in frame from base 1. Reading the germline V gene gives CDR1 MGHDK and CDR2 SYGVNS. Regarding this clone: No cognate antigen has been identified for it. One base away there is no much larger clone; base qualities are not given.

The research as a whole found: Across donors, most TCR sequences were observed very rarely, whereas some public TCRs were present in many individuals. The study gave a list of 150 to 200 TCR beta chains associated with cytomegalovirus. In vitro tests confirmed that a few of the cytomegalovirus-associated TCR beta chains recognize cytomegalovirus antigens. The classifier was reported to diagnose cytomegalovirus status with high specificity and sensitivity in both the original cohort and the validation cohort. The validation cohort had no HLA typing available for a later analysis, so co-occurrence within that cohort was assessed over all 130 or so repertoires. Of the cluster scores, roughly 95% were above 0 in a later analysis, which found that TCRs clustered in the first cohort also tended to co-occur in the roughly 130 validation repertoires. The authors suggested that the approach could potentially be generalized to other disease states and immunological phenotypes.

The library was produced with the immunoSEQ multiplex PCR assay. Processing in the source paper ran as follows. A statistical classification framework was built for diagnosing cytomegalovirus status from the catalog of TCR beta chain sequences. This is the immuneACCESS table as TCRdb keeps it, with only in-frame sequences that have V and J called. A part of the clones is gone; compared with another copy, unresolved V genes explain less than half, and the rest is unexplained. V, J and clone size were drawn from that table, and D and trimming were deduced from the DNA. Across this sample there are 250,000 to 350,000 clones, with around 87% seen only once. The ten largest clones add up to approximately 1.1% of the sample.

The clonotype was recovered from a woman in her twenties or thirties in good health and CMV-seropositive. Input material: PBMCs. The sequence is built from TRBV25-1 and TRBJ2-5; tentative D gene TRBD2, with 7 bases matching. The base sequence is TGTGCCAGCACACGCGGGGGCAGAGAGACCCAGTACTTC. Its translation reads: CASTRGGRETQYF.